This section outlines one T cell receptor beta chain sequence together with its context. The antigen is undetermined. This sample is drawn from a study of OX40 agonist ivuxolimab in advanced cancers. Overall study context: Aged about 23 to 80 with a mean of approximately 60 years, they were 82.7% male.

Study-wide results and limits: Certain nonresponders additionally had low normalized T-cell clonal expansion. In the expanded peripheral T cells, antigen specificity was never determined.

The method was immunoSEQ multiplex PCR; TCRdb's version includes in-frame clones alone and lacks a portion of them. The profile shows 77,000 or so clones, over 85% of them singletons. The source was CD4+ or CD8+ T cells sorted from blood, collected in a trial of the OX40 agonist ivuxolimab. The receptor was isolated from an adult with an advanced solid tumor such as melanoma, head and neck, liver or kidney cancer.

The CDR3 DNA reads as TGTGCCAGCAGCTTGTGGGGGAGCCCCGGGGAGCTGTTTTTT. This encodes CASSLWGSPGELFF. The chain links TRBV5-4 to TRBJ2-2; D possibly matches TRBD1 or TRBD2 (5 bases each). V was trimmed by 1 base and J by 6 bases, leaving 10 bases between them. The CDR3 covers 14 residues. Germline assignment: CDR1 SGHNT and CDR2 YYREEE (reference sequence).